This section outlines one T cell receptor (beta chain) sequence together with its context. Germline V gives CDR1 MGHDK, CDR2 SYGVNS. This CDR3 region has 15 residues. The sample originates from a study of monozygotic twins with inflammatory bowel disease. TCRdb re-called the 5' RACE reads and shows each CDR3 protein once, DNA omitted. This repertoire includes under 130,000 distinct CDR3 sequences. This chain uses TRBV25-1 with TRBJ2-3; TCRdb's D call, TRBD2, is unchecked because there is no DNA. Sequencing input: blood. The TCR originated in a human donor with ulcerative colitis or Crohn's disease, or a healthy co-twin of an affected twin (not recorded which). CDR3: CASSESDYVVDTQYF.